The present TCR beta chain was sequenced within a study of T cells after somatic rescue of genetic block. This clone was seen a single time. Germline CDR1 and CDR2: KGHSH and LQKENI. V lost 2 bases to trimming and J lost 2 bases, with 10 bases between them. The CDR3 length is 14 residues. This table comes from immunoSEQ multiplex PCR, and its TCRdb copy is limited to in-frame clones, with some not included. The data hold approximately 100,000 clones, with 85% to 90% observed a single time. The sequenced material came from peripheral blood mononuclear cells (PBMCs). The rearrangement links TRBV18 to TRBJ2-7, with D unresolved. The clonotype was recovered from a woman aged 18-30 years. The CDR3 DNA reads TGTGCCAGCTCACCAAGGACCGAGCCCTACGAGCAGTACTTC. Encoded protein: CASSPRTEPYEQYF.